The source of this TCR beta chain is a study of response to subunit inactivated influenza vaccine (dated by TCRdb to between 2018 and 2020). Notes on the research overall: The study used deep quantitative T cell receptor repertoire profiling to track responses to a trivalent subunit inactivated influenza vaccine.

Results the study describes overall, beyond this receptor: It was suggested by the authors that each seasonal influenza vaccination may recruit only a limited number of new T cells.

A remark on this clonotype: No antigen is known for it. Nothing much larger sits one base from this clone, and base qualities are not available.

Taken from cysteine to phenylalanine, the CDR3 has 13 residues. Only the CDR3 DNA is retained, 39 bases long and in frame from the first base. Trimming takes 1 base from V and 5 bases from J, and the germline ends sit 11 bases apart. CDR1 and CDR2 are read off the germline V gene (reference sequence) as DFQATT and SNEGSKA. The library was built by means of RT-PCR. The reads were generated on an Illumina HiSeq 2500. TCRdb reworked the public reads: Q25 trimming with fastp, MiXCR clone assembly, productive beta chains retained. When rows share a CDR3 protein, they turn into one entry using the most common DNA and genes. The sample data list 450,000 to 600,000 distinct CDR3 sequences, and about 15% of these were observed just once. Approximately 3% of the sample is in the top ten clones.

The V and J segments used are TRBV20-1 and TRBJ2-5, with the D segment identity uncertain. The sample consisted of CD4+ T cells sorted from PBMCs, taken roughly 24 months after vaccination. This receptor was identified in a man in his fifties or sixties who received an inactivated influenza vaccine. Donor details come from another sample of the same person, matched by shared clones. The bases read TGCAGTGCTAGAGGCCACAGCAGGGAGACCCAGTACTTC. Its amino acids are CSARGHSRETQYF.